The 5 T cell receptor beta chains reported below all come from one sample, sequenced in a study of T cell responses to AZD1222 COVID-19 vaccine. Libraries were prepared by immunoSEQ multiplex PCR; TCRdb keeps only in-frame clonotypes and omits some of them. The sample includes 120,000 to 150,000 clones, 75% to 85% of them seen just once. The specimen comprised peripheral blood, sampled on day 0 of MenACWY control vaccination. The receptors originated from an adult in good health.

The genes are TRBV2 and TRBJ1-2; D is unclear. The CDR3 covers 12 residues. CDR1 is SNHLY and CDR2 is FYNNEI in the germline V gene. Deletions cut 2 bases from V and 7 bases from J, with 8 bases between. The CDR3 DNA sequence: TGTGCCAGCAGTGAATGGATTCCTGGCTACACCTTC. This gives the protein CASSEWIPGYTF.

This chain links TRBV28 with TRBJ1-3; weak D call: TRBD1 (6 bases). From germline, CDR1 is MDHEN and CDR2 SYDVKM. CDR3 length: 14 amino acids. The V gene lost 7 bases and the J gene lost 4 bases, with 14 bases spanning the gap. The CDR3 is CASTPAGEGNTIYF. The CDR3 coding sequence is TGTGCCAGCACACCGGCAGGGGAGGGAAACACCATATATTTT.

This clone showed up just a few times. The gene calls are TRBV2 and TRBJ1-2; D not certain. There are 12 residues in the CDR3. Per germline, CDR1 SNHLY and CDR2 FYNNEI. The V end was cut by 4 bases, the J end by 5 bases, with 8 bases between. The DNA of the CDR3 is TGTGCCAGCAGTGTTTGGGGTTATGGCTACACCTTC. It codes for CASSVWGYGYTF.

This clone was seen just once. The V gene is TRBV6-5, the J gene TRBJ2-7; D is possibly TRBD1 or TRBD2 (5 bases each). Trimming removed 6 bases at V and 9 bases at J, with 15 bases between. Germline V gives CDR1 MNHEY, CDR2 SVGAGI. This CDR3 has 12 residues. The CDR3 is CASSRDGLAQYV. CDR3 coding DNA: TGTGCCAGCAGCAGGGACGGGCTCGCGCAGTACGTC.

J is TRBJ1-2 and V is TRBV3-1 (or the pseudogene TRBV3-2); D remains ambiguous. The CDR3 loop spans 11 amino acids. Trimming took 1 base from V and 7 from J, leaving 4 bases between them. The V gene's germline CDR1 is LGHDT and CDR2 YNNKEL (reference sequence). This CDR3 reads CASSQVGGYTF. CDR3 DNA sequence: TGTGCCAGCAGCCAAGTTGGTGGCTACACCTTC.